This T cell receptor beta chain was documented in a study of blood T cell repertoires in COVID-19. Turning to the study itself: Material from acute and convalescent COVID-19 was sourced from the United States, Italy and Spain.

TCRdb's table, derived via immunoSEQ multiplex PCR, lists solely in-frame clones and lacks some. In the table there are approximately 28,000 clones, 72% of which are singletons. This clone was seen once. The CDR3 totals 14 residues. Deletions cut 3 bases from V and 3 bases from J, with 8 bases between. Germline values: CDR1 SGHNT, CDR2 YENEEA. This chain connects TRBV11-3 to TRBJ2-2; no firm D call. The receptor comes from a boy aged 2 to 9 with active or convalescent COVID-19. Sequenced material: peripheral blood. Written as DNA, the CDR3 is TGTGCCAGCAGCTTGCGGCAGTACACCGGGGAGCTGTTTTTT. The encoded protein is CASSLRQYTGELFF.